This T cell receptor (beta chain) is from a study of shared clonotypes between healthy human individuals. TCRdb's copy holds only in-frame clones and misses some; the assay was immunoSEQ multiplex PCR. The sample lists about 92,000 clones; over 60% were seen once. The V gene's germline CDR1 is MNHNY and CDR2 SVGAGI (reference sequence). CDR3 length: 12 amino acids. Trimming pared 4 bases from V and 4 bases from J, leaving 4 bases between. A word on this clone: No conserved phenylalanine or tryptophan ends this CDR3, so it is likely a read error.

The chain uses TRBV6-6 and TRBJ2-2, with D unresolved. Sequencing was carried out using memory CD8+ T cells sorted from blood. Indicated subset: CD45RO+ cells pooled with CCR7-negative TemRA cells. This TCR was recovered from a man between 25 and 39 years old in good health. The CDR3 protein is CASSWFTGELFL. CDR3 coding DNA: TGTGCCAGCAGTTGGTTCACCGGGGAGCTGTTTCTT.